The rows below give T cell receptor beta chains drawn from one sample of a study of read filtering for tumor transcriptome and immune sequencing. MiXCR, applied by TCRdb to the reads, yields one record per CDR3 protein. The profile shows some 140,000 distinct CDR3 sequences, under 15% of them singletons. Sequencing was carried out using a population of CD138-negative cells sorted from bone marrow. Receptor source: a donor older than 35 with multiple myeloma. The CDR3 runs from the conserved cysteine through the conserved F or W. D genes are given only for firm matches. Size is stated for part of the rows, as once, few or many counts, or as a class when the clone is expanded.

TRBV27	TRBJ1-1	few	NA	TGTGCCAGCAGTTTAAATGGCCTTGAAGCTTTCTTT	CASSLNGLEAFF
TRBV10-3	TRBJ1-1	few	TRBD1	TGTGCCATCAGTCACGGACAGGGGAACACTGAAGCTTTCTTT	CAISHGQGNTEAFF
TRBV12-3/TRBV12-4	TRBJ2-5	many	NA	TGTGCCAGCAGTAACTGGACAGTTGGGGAGACCCAGTACTTC	CASSNWTVGETQYF
TRBV4-2	TRBJ2-1	many	TRBD2	TGTGCCAGCAGCCAACCAGGGACTAGCACTGGTCGCGACTACAATGAGCAGTTCTTC	CASSQPGTSTGRDYNEQFF
TRBV4-2	TRBJ2-5	many	NA	TGTGCCAGCAGCCCGGGTGAGGGGTCAGAGACCCAGTACTTC	CASSPGEGSETQYF
TRBV6-2/TRBV6-3	TRBJ2-1	many	NA	TGTGCCACCGAAGGCGGGGTCGTTAACAATGAGCAGTTCTTC	CATEGGVVNNEQFF
TRBV20-1	TRBJ2-1	many	NA	TGCAGTGCCCCGACGGGATACAATGAGCAGTTCTTC	CSAPTGYNEQFF
TRBV11-1	TRBJ2-7	many	TRBD2	TGTGCCAGCAGGGAAACTAGCGGGACTTACGAGCAGTACTTC	CASRETSGTYEQYF
TRBV30	TRBJ2-5	many	NA	TGTGCCTGGACCCCGGGGGAGGGGGCGCAACAAGAGACCCAGTACTTC	CAWTPGEGAQQETQYF
TRBV20-1	TRBJ2-2	NA	NA	TGCAGTGCTAGAGATCGGGGCAGACTTATTACGACCGGGGAGCTGTTTTTT	CSARDRGRLITTGELFF
TRBV7-9	TRBJ2-7	many	NA	TGTGCCAGCAGCTTAGGAGTAGGCGCCTCCTACGAGCAGTACTTC	CASSLGVGASYEQYF
TRBV7-8	TRBJ1-4	many	TRBD1	TGTGCCAGCAGCTCTGACAGGGGGCAGGAAAAACTGTTTTTT	CASSSDRGQEKLFF
TRBV7-9	TRBJ2-7	many	NA	TGTGCCAGCAGCTCCCAGGGCCAGCCACGCTCCTACGAGCAGTACTTC	CASSSQGQPRSYEQYF
TRBV5-1	TRBJ2-3	many	NA	TGCGCCAGCAGGCGGAAGTTCACAGATACGCAGTATTTT	CASRRKFTDTQYF
TRBV30	TRBJ2-3	many	TRBD1	TGTGCCTGGGAAACAGGGGGGACAGATACGCAGTATTTT	CAWETGGTDTQYF
TRBV7-2	TRBJ1-1	NA	NA	TGTGCCAGCAGCCGAAACAGAAAGAACACTGAAGCTTTCTTT	CASSRNRKNTEAFF
TRBV4-2	TRBJ2-5	many	NA	TGTGCCAGCAGCCAAGAGGAGACCCAGTACTTC	CASSQEETQYF
TRBV25-1	TRBJ2-1	many	TRBD2	TGTGCCAGCAGTGAATTTGGTAGCGGGATATACAATGAGCAGTTCTTC	CASSEFGSGIYNEQFF
TRBV28	TRBJ1-4	many	NA	TGTGCCAGCAGTTTACGGCCGGGGGCCTCTAATGAAAAACTGTTTTTT	CASSLRPGASNEKLFF
TRBV20-1	TRBJ1-6	many	NA	TGCAGTGCTAGGGGCGGGAGCTCCTATAATTCACCCCTCCACTTT	CSARGGSSYNSPLHF